These 18 T cell receptor beta chains share one sample of origin, sequenced in a study of early T cells in non-severe SARS-CoV-2 infection (dated by TCRdb to 2020 to 2023). Library construction relied on 5' RACE. These reads were obtained on a NextSeq 500. The raw public reads went through TCRdb reprocessing: fastp at Q25, MiXCR clone calling, in-frame beta chains kept. Each record represents a unique CDR3 protein, reported with the most common genes and DNA among its rows. The sample records tens of thousands of distinct CDR3 sequences, approximately 12% of which are singletons. The top ten constitute roughly 6% of the sample. The sample taken for sequencing was whole blood. The receptors come from an adult who was a healthcare worker with PCR-confirmed SARS-CoV-2 infection or an uninfected control (not recorded which).

This clonotype has ten or more counts. V gene TRBV9 combines with J gene TRBJ1-5; D remains ambiguous. The CDR3 has 15 amino acids. V was trimmed by 0 bases and J by 1 base, leaving 8 bases between them. Germline assignment: CDR1 SGDLS and CDR2 YYNGEE. CDR3 bases: TGTGCCAGCAGCGTAGATGCGGGGAGCAATCAGCCCCAGCATTTT. Translation: CASSVDAGSNQPQHF.

This clonotype appeared a few times. This chain joins TRBV11-3 and TRBJ2-3; TRBD2 agrees at 14 bases. This CDR3 region has 17 residues. Losses at the gene ends were 5 bases for V and 5 bases for J; bases not matched to a gene: 9. CDR1 is SGHNT and CDR2 is YENEEA in the germline V gene. The CDR3 nucleotides are TGTGCCAGCAGCCCGGGACTAGCGGGAGTGAGGGAAGATACGCAGTATTTT. Its protein is CASSPGLAGVREDTQYF. Full variable domain (remainder filled in from reference TRBV11-3 and TRBJ2-3): EAGVVQSPRYKIIEKKQPVAFWCNPISGHNTLYWYLQNLGQGPELLIRYENEEAVDDSQLPKDRFSAERLKGVDSTLKIQPAELGDSAVYLCASSPGLAGVREDTQYFGPGTRLTVL.

This chain connects TRBV24-1 to TRBJ2-3; D may be TRBD2 (6 bases). The CDR3 extends over 18 amino acids. CDR1 and CDR2 (germline): KGHDR, SFDVKD. V gave up 5 bases and J gave up 1 base, with 21 bases separating them. This CDR3 is CATSAPTLCGVCTDTQYF. CDR3 nucleotides: TGTGCCACCAGTGCCCCGACCCTCTGCGGGGTCTGCACAGATACGCAGTATTTT.

This clonotype was counted many times. This rearrangement joins TRBV9 to TRBJ2-1; possibly TRBD2 for D (7 bases). CDR1 is SGDLS, CDR2 YYNGEE, per germline. V lost 7 bases, J lost 4 bases, and 12 bases lay in between. The CDR3 is made up of 13 amino acids. This CDR3 reads CASGGAGYNEQFF. The CDR3, as DNA: TGTGCCAGCGGGGGGGCAGGATACAATGAGCAGTTCTTC.

By sample share, this clonotype is medium-sized (0.01 to 0.1%). The chain links TRBV7-2 to TRBJ1-1; no clear D. Trimming stripped 5 bases from V and 0 bases from J, with 7 bases between. There are 13 residues in the CDR3. Germline V gene lookup returns CDR1 SGHTA and CDR2 FQGNSA. CDR3 protein: CASSRFMNTEAFF. CDR3 in DNA: TGTGCCAGCAGCCGCTTCATGAACACTGAAGCTTTCTTT.

This clonotype was counted a few times. This chain joins TRBV7-2 and TRBJ2-1, with TRBD1 matching over 8 bases. The CDR3 is made up of 15 amino acids. After removal of 2 bases from V and 3 bases from J, the junction contained 3 bases not matched to a gene. Per the germline V gene, CDR1 is SGHTA and CDR2 is FQGNSA. CDR3 in DNA: TGTGCCAGCAGCTTACAGGGGGCTTTCTACAATGAGCAGTTCTTC. It translates to CASSLQGAFYNEQFF.

There are many counts of this clonotype. J is TRBJ2-7 and V is TRBV11-2, with TRBD2 identical over 8 bases. This CDR3 comprises 14 residues. Looked up from germline, CDR1 is SGHAT and CDR2 is FQNNGV. With V trimmed by 1 base and J by 1 base, 0 bases remained unmatched. The CDR3: CASSLGGGSYEQYF. CDR3 in DNA: TGTGCCAGCAGCTTAGGCGGGGGGTCCTACGAGCAGTACTTC.

This clonotype was recorded a few times. This rearrangement joins TRBV18 to TRBJ2-2; the D gene is possibly TRBD1 (6 bases). Germline CDR1 reads KGHSH; CDR2 reads LQKENI. V lost 4 bases and J 5 bases, leaving 17 bases between the germline ends. The CDR3 runs to 16 residues. The CDR3 is CASSLLDSRRTGELFF. CDR3 bases: TGTGCCAGCTCACTACTGGACAGCAGGCGGACCGGGGAGCTGTTTTTT.

The chain uses TRBV7-9 and TRBJ2-3; D perhaps matches TRBD1 (6 bases). The CDR3 sequence is 15 residues long. Germline loops: CDR1 SEHNR, CDR2 FQNEAQ (reference sequence). V lost 5 bases and J 1 base, leaving 13 bases between the germline ends. The CDR3 spells CASSRSRGGTDTQYF. The CDR3 nucleotides read TGTGCCAGCAGCAGATCCAGGGGAGGCACAGATACGCAGTATTTT.

This chain links TRBV19 with TRBJ1-2; TRBD1 agrees at 12 bases. V dropped 5 bases and J dropped 8; count of bases not matched to a gene: 9. Germline assignment: CDR1 LNHDA and CDR2 SQIVND (reference sequence). The CDR3 covers 15 residues. The CDR3 DNA is TGTGCCAGTAGTTTCCCACTCGGGACAGGGGGCGGCTACACCTTC. Encoded protein: CASSFPLGTGGGYTF.

This clonotype was recorded many times. The gene calls are TRBV7-2 and TRBJ2-2, with 7 bases aligning to TRBD2. J gave up 1 base and V 5 bases, and 10 bases lay outside the gene matches. The CDR3 loop spans 17 amino acids. CDR1 is SGHTA and CDR2 is FQGNSA in the germline V gene. The CDR3 DNA is TGTGCCAGCAGCCGTTTTCGCGGCGGGAGGAACACCGGGGAGCTGTTTTTT. This encodes CASSRFRGGRNTGELFF. The full variable domain, with the rest looked up from reference TRBV7-2 and TRBJ2-2, is GAGVSQSPSNKVTEKGKDVELRCDPISGHTALYWYRQSLGQGLEFLIYFQGNSAPDKSGLPSDRFSAERTGGSVSTLTIQRTQQEDSAVYLCASSRFRGGRNTGELFFGEGSRLTVL.

This clonotype was counted at least ten times. V gene TRBV4-1 combines with J gene TRBJ2-3; D ambiguous. The CDR3 is 16 residues long. Germline V gene lookup returns CDR1 MGHRA and CDR2 YSYEKL. The V gene lost 0 bases and the J gene lost 1 base, with 11 bases spanning the gap. CDR3 amino acids: CASSQEGGQRTDTQYF. As DNA, the CDR3 is TGCGCCAGCAGCCAAGAAGGTGGGCAGCGCACAGATACGCAGTATTTT.

This clonotype was seen a handful of times. This chain connects TRBV5-4 to TRBJ2-3, with 10 positions matching TRBD2. Germline V CDR1 and CDR2: SGHNT, YYREEE (reference sequence). This CDR3 spans 14 amino acids. The V and J ends lost 5 bases and 3 bases, in that order; junction bases with no gene match: 3. The CDR3 DNA follows: TGTGCCAGCAGTCTAGCGGGAGCAACAGATACGCAGTATTTT. This codes for CASSLAGATDTQYF.

The J gene is TRBJ2-1, the V gene TRBV14; tentative D call: TRBD2 (6 bases). Trimming left V 0 bases short and J 5 bases short, with 11 bases between. CDR1 is SGHDN and CDR2 is FVKESK in the germline V gene. The CDR3 contains 15 residues. CDR3 sequence reads: CASSQDRGKNNEQFF. DNA for the CDR3: TGTGCCAGCAGCCAAGATCGGGGGAAAAACAATGAGCAGTTCTTC.

This clonotype was recorded at least ten times. Here the CDR3 reads CASSRRQGTAINTEAFF. In nucleotides, the CDR3 is TGTGCCAGCAGCCGTCGGCAGGGGACAGCTATAAACACTGAAGCTTTCTTT. V usage is TRBV5-6 and J usage is TRBJ1-1; TRBD1 matches 7 bases. The V segment lost 4 bases and the J segment 2 bases; nucleotides outside the gene matches: 14. CDR3 length equals 17 residues. Germline V gene sequence: CDR1 SGHDT, CDR2 YYEEEE.

Only a few counts were recorded for this clonotype. The chain carries TRBV9 and TRBJ1-3; D possibly corresponds to TRBD1 (6 bases). The CDR3 sequence is 16 residues long. V was cut by 3 bases and J by 0 bases, with 13 bases left in between. Germline CDR1 reads SGDLS; CDR2 reads YYNGEE. The CDR3 DNA follows: TGTGCCAGCAGCGGCACAGGGAGGAGCTCTGGAAACACCATATATTTT. As protein: CASSGTGRSSGNTIYF. Together with reference TRBV9 and TRBJ1-3, the CDR3 gives the full variable domain: DSGVTQTPKHLITATGQRVTLRCSPRSGDLSVYWYQQSLDQGLQFLIQYYNGEERAKGNILERFSAQQFPDLHSELNLSSLELGDSALYFCASSGTGRSSGNTIYFGEGSWLTVV.

This clonotype has just a few counts. The chain carries TRBV24-1 and TRBJ2-1; perhaps TRBD1 as D (5 bases). CDR3 length: 15 residues. The V and J ends lost 3 bases and 0 bases respectively, with 8 bases between them. From germline, CDR1 is KGHDR and CDR2 SFDVKD. The CDR3 sequence: CATSDGAHSYNEQFF. The CDR3 coding sequence is TGTGCCACCAGTGATGGGGCCCACTCCTACAATGAGCAGTTCTTC.

This clonotype was seen ten or more times. This chain joins TRBV28 and TRBJ2-7; D remains unclear. V was pared by 3 bases and J by 0 bases, with 6 bases between. Germline V gives CDR1 MDHEN, CDR2 SYDVKM. This CDR3 comprises 13 residues. The CDR3 bases are TGTGCCAGCAGTTTTGGAAGCTCCTACGAGCAGTACTTC. Its translation: CASSFGSSYEQYF.